This T cell receptor beta chain was recorded in a study of blood T cell repertoires in COVID-19. Study as a whole: There were acute and convalescent COVID-19 samples, and they came from the United States, Italy and Spain. T cells, B-cell-depleted T cells, or PBMCs supplied cDNA or gDNA.

In the authors' workflow: Amplified reference gene primers provided the basis for estimating nucleated cell counts. The repertoire was sequenced with immunoSEQ multiplex PCR; TCRdb's copy has only in-frame clones and lacks some. V, J and clone size are taken as reported in that table, and D and trimming were inferred from the DNA itself. The repertoire holds some 53,000 clones, with about nine tenths as singletons. V dropped 4 bases and J dropped 1; count of bases not matched to a gene: 7. This CDR3 is 17 amino acids long. Germline CDR1 MGHRA, CDR2 YSYEKL. The sequenced sample was peripheral blood. The clonotype comes from a man aged 65 to 85 with acute or convalescent COVID-19. The chain links TRBV4-1 to TRBJ2-7; 13 nucleotides line up with TRBD2. In nucleotides, the CDR3 is TGCGCCAGCAGCCGCCGATTACTAGCGGGAGGGTCCTACGAGCAGTACTTC. It codes for CASSRRLLAGGSYEQYF.